These 32 T cell receptor beta chains originate from one sample sequenced in a study of long-term antiretroviral therapy in people with HIV. Runs used v3.0 of the immunoSEQ assay and were done at survey level. Repertoires were generated with immunoSEQ multiplex PCR, while TCRdb's copy carries only in-frame clones and drops some. Of 18,000 or so clones in the sample, 75% to 95% are singletons; the top ten hold 9.5% to 10%. This sample comprised unsorted PBMCs, obtained 3 years after starting antiretroviral therapy. The receptor set was obtained from a man aged 45-60 years with HIV.

The CDR3 spells CASSNPTGGTNEKLFF. Here the CDR3 DNA reads TGTGCCAGCAGTAACCCCACGGGGGGAACTAATGAAAAACTGTTTTTT. The rearrangement uses TRBV27 and TRBJ1-4; weak D call: TRBD1 (5 bases). Trimming left V 5 bases short and J 1 base short, with 14 bases between. The germline V gene encodes CDR1 MNHEY and CDR2 SMNVEV (reference sequence). The CDR3 has 16 residues.

The genes are TRBV6-5 and TRBJ1-1, with 7 nucleotides matching TRBD1. Losses at the gene ends were 0 bases for V and 0 bases for J; bases not matched to a gene: 4. The CDR3 extends over 16 amino acids. Germline CDR1 reads MNHEY; CDR2 reads SVGAGI. The CDR3 DNA sequence: TGTGCCAGCAGTTACTCGAGCACAGGGGTGAACACTGAAGCTTTCTTT. Protein product: CASSYSSTGVNTEAFF.

The chain couples TRBV18 to TRBJ2-7; 10 nucleotides align to TRBD2. From germline, CDR1 is KGHSH and CDR2 LQKENI. The CDR3 runs to 15 residues. V trimming: 3 bases; J trimming: 3 bases; junction bases outside the gene matches: 5. Here the CDR3 reads CASSPASGGFYEQYF. The CDR3 nucleotides read TGTGCCAGCTCACCGGCTAGCGGGGGATTCTACGAGCAGTACTTC. The variable domain in full, completed from reference TRBV18 and TRBJ2-7, reads NAGVMQNPRHLVRRRGQEARLRCSPMKGHSHVYWYRQLPEEGLKFMVYLQKENIIDESGMPKERFSAEFPKEGPSILRIQQVVRGDSAAYFCASSPASGGFYEQYFGPGTRLTVT.

This clone has only one observation. The V call is TRBV27, the J call TRBJ2-7; D is perhaps TRBD1 (5 bases). The CDR3 totals 15 residues. The germline CDR1 and CDR2 sequences are MNHEY and SMNVEV (reference sequence). The germline V and J ends were trimmed by 4 bases and 2 bases, with 15 bases remaining between them. This CDR3 is CASSSTGFGAYEQYF. In nucleotides, the CDR3 is TGTGCCAGCAGTTCCACAGGCTTTGGCGCCTACGAGCAGTACTTC.

The V and J genes are TRBV18 and TRBJ1-3, with TRBD1 as a possible D gene (5 bases). The CDR3 length is 15 residues. CDR1 is KGHSH, CDR2 LQKENI, per germline. The V end was cut by 0 bases, the J end by 4 bases, with 10 bases between. Here the CDR3 DNA reads TGTGCCAGCTCACCACCGAGCAGGGCCGGAAACACCATATATTTT. It translates to CASSPPSRAGNTIYF.

This clone is a singleton in its sample. This rearrangement joins TRBV7-2 to TRBJ2-3; 9 bases align to TRBD2. Germline-derived CDR1 and CDR2 are SGHTA and FQGNSA. V was clipped by 4 bases and J by 5 bases; unmatched bases: 4. CDR3 length: 14 residues. The DNA for the CDR3 is TGTGCCAGCAGCTCGGGACTAGCAGGAGATACGCAGTATTTT. It yields the protein CASSSGLAGDTQYF.

The chain couples TRBV9 to TRBJ2-5, with unresolved D. The CDR3 loop spans 13 amino acids. V shed 4 bases and J shed 5 bases, with 12 bases lying between them. Germline CDR1 reads SGDLS; CDR2 reads YYNGEE. CDR3 in amino acids: CASSPEESETQYF. CDR3 DNA sequence: TGTGCCAGCAGCCCCGAGGAGTCGGAGACCCAGTACTTC.

The CDR3 DNA is TGCGCCAGCAGCGCGAATAGCGAGGAGACCCAGTACTTC. It encodes CASSANSEETQYF. The rearrangement links TRBV5-1 to TRBJ2-5, with D possibly being TRBD2 (5 bases). Germline assignment: CDR1 SGHRS and CDR2 YFSETQ. This CDR3 comprises 13 residues. Trimming removed 4 bases at V and 5 bases at J, with 12 bases between.

This clone was recorded only once. The CDR3 coding sequence is TGTGCCAGCAGCAAAAGACCCGTTCCCTACGAGCAGTACTTC. Its translation is CASSKRPVPYEQYF. The V call is TRBV21-1, the J call TRBJ2-7. TRBV21-1 is annotated as a pseudogene. The CDR3 extends over 14 amino acids.

The chain combines TRBV28 with TRBJ1-6; D not certain. The germline V gene has CDR1 MDHEN and CDR2 SYDVKM. V dropped 1 base and J dropped 10 bases, with 11 bases sitting between them. This CDR3 contains 14 residues. This chain's CDR3 is CASSLYDLGSPLHF. DNA for the CDR3: TGTGCCAGCAGTTTATATGATCTCGGGTCACCCCTCCACTTT.

This sequence joins TRBV30 and TRBJ1-2, with D hard to call. Germline CDR1 GTSNPN, CDR2 SVGIG (reference sequence). This CDR3 region has 14 residues. Trimming left V 2 bases short and J 4 bases short, with 14 bases between. The CDR3 loop is CAWSKTLTVYGYTF. The CDR3 region has the DNA TGTGCCTGGAGTAAAACCTTAACGGTCTATGGCTACACCTTC.

The CDR3 sequence is CSVDREDPDTQYF. The CDR3 coding sequence is TGCAGCGTTGACAGGGAAGATCCAGATACGCAGTATTTT. This chain links TRBV29-1 with TRBJ2-3; TRBD1 might be the D (5 bases). The V end lost 3 bases, the J end lost 4 bases, and 11 bases lay between the germline ends. The CDR3 loop spans 13 amino acids. Germline assignment: CDR1 SQVTM and CDR2 ANQGSEA.

CDR3 loop: CASSQIGGWESPLHF. In DNA form, the CDR3 reads TGTGCCAGCAGCCAGATCGGGGGTTGGGAATCACCCCTCCACTTT. The rearrangement joins TRBV9 to TRBJ1-6, with a tentative D call TRBD1 (5 bases). V shed 4 bases and J shed 10 bases, with 18 bases lying between them. The CDR3 is 15 amino acids. Germline values: CDR1 SGDLS, CDR2 YYNGEE.

The chain employs TRBV4-1 and TRBJ2-2; D gene ambiguous. From germline, CDR1 is MGHRA and CDR2 YSYEKL. Deletions cut 1 base from V and 3 bases from J, with 6 bases between. The CDR3 is 14 residues long. CDR3 coding DNA: TGCGCCAGCAGCCAAGGGGCCCACACCGGGGAGCTGTTTTTT. As protein: CASSQGAHTGELFF.

The chain employs TRBV28 and TRBJ2-2; 9 bases map to TRBD1. This CDR3 has 16 amino acids. Germline V gene sequence: CDR1 MDHEN, CDR2 SYDVKM. V was pared by 2 bases and J by 3 bases, with 4 bases of the junction left unmatched. The CDR3 region is CASSLADRGDTGELFF. The CDR3 bases are TGTGCCAGCAGTTTAGCGGACAGGGGTGACACCGGGGAGCTGTTTTTT.

The chain employs TRBV19 and TRBJ2-7; 8 positions match TRBD2. J lost 6 bases, V lost 7 bases, and 2 bases had no gene match. This CDR3 comprises 11 residues. CDR1 LNHDA and CDR2 SQIVND come from the germline V gene (reference sequence). CDR3 DNA: TGTGCCAGTACCGCGGGGGGCGAGCAGTACTTC. Amino acids: CASTAGGEQYF. Supplemented by reference TRBV19 and TRBJ2-7, the full variable domain reads DGGITQSPKYLFRKEGQNVTLSCEQNLNHDAMYWYRQDPGQGLRLIYYSQIVNDFQKGDIAEGYSVSREKKESFPLTVTSAQKNPTAFYLCASTAGGEQYFGPGTRLTVT.

The chain is built from TRBV14 and TRBJ1-2; 7 bases line up with TRBD1. Germline assignment: CDR1 SGHDN and CDR2 FVKESK. With 5 bases clipped from V and 8 bases from J, the junction kept 8 bases outside the gene matches. This CDR3 is built from 13 residues. CDR3 nucleotide sequence: TGTGCCAGCAGCTTTCGACAGGGAGGCGGCTACACCTTC. Translation: CASSFRQGGGYTF.

The chain couples TRBV7-6 to TRBJ2-7; TRBD2 matches 8 bases. V dropped 6 bases and J dropped 2; count of bases not matched to a gene: 3. This CDR3 has 13 amino acids. The germline CDR1 and CDR2 sequences are SGHVS and FNYEAQ. The CDR3 DNA reads as TGTGCCAGCAGTCGGGGGGGGACCTACGAGCAGTACTTC. Its protein is CASSRGGTYEQYF.

This chain uses TRBV29-1 with TRBJ2-1; 7 bases agree with TRBD2. V was clipped by 5 bases and J by 2 bases; unmatched bases: 3. Germline V gene data show CDR1 as SQVTM and CDR2 as ANQGSEA. The CDR3 runs to 13 residues. CDR3 region: CSVLGTTYNEQFF. DNA of the CDR3: TGCAGCGTTTTAGGGACTACCTACAATGAGCAGTTCTTC.

The rearrangement uses TRBV5-6 and TRBJ2-7; 7 bases line up with TRBD1. CDR1 and CDR2 (germline): SGHDT, YYEEEE. The CDR3 has 14 residues. V lost 3 bases and J lost 0; bases outside the gene matches: 3. CDR3 nucleotide sequence: TGTGCCAGCAGCTGGACAGGAAGCTCCTACGAGCAGTACTTC. It encodes CASSWTGSSYEQYF. Combining the CDR3 with reference TRBV5-6 and TRBJ2-7 gives the whole variable domain DAGVTQSPTHLIKTRGQQVTLRCSPKSGHDTVSWYQQALGQGPQFIFQYYEEEERQRGNFPDRFSGHQFPNYSSELNVNALLLGDSALYLCASSWTGSSYEQYFGPGTRLTVT.

The CDR3 DNA is TGTGCCAGCAGCACACTCATACAGGGACCTAACTATGGCTACACCTTC. This codes for CASSTLIQGPNYGYTF. V and J are TRBV7-9 and TRBJ1-2; D possibly corresponds to TRBD1 (6 bases). V dropped 5 bases and J dropped 0 bases, with 16 bases sitting between them. Per germline, CDR1 SEHNR and CDR2 FQNEAQ (reference sequence). The CDR3 spans 16 residues.

The V and J genes are TRBV4-1 and TRBJ2-3, with D hard to call. Germline lookup yields CDR1 MGHRA and CDR2 YSYEKL. The V and J ends lost 4 bases and 5 bases respectively, with 13 bases between them. The CDR3 totals 14 residues. The CDR3 reads CASSPKTERDTQYF. The CDR3 DNA follows: TGCGCCAGCAGCCCCAAAACAGAACGAGATACGCAGTATTTT.

The chain recombines TRBV29-1 with TRBJ1-2; D might be TRBD1 (6 bases). CDR3 size: 13 residues. V was shortened by 4 bases and J by 0 bases, with 9 bases between the two germline ends. Germline CDR1 SQVTM, CDR2 ANQGSEA. The CDR3 nucleotides read TGCAGCGTTGTGACAGGAGCTAACTATGGCTACACCTTC. It is translated as CSVVTGANYGYTF. The entire variable domain, with the rest obtained from reference TRBV29-1 and TRBJ1-2, is as follows: SAVISQKPSRDICQRGTSLTIQCQVDSQVTMMFWYRQQPGQSLTLIATANQGSEATYESGFVIDKFPISRPNLTFSTLTVSNMSPEDSSIYLCSVVTGANYGYTFGSGTRLTVV.

J is TRBJ2-7 and V is TRBV13; 9 bases map to TRBD2. The V gene's germline CDR1 is PRHDT and CDR2 FYEKMQ (reference sequence). The V gene end was trimmed by 5 bases and the J gene end by 1 base; junction bases not matched to a gene: 3. The CDR3 sequence is 14 residues long. The CDR3 DNA reads TGTGCCAGCAGCCCTACTAGCGGGTCCTACGAGCAGTACTTC. The encoded protein is CASSPTSGSYEQYF.

The chain joins TRBV19 to TRBJ2-4; TRBD1 matches 11 bases. This CDR3 is 15 amino acids long. Trimming at V came to 4 bases and at J to 8 bases, leaving 7 bases not matched to a gene. Germline assignment: CDR1 LNHDA and CDR2 SQIVND (reference sequence). The CDR3 coding sequence is TGTGCCAGTAGTACCCGGACAGGGGGCATGGACATTCAGTACTTC. Translating it yields CASSTRTGGMDIQYF.

The chain has TRBV5-1 and TRBJ2-3; tentative D call: TRBD2 (6 bases). The V end was cut by 2 bases, the J end by 3 bases, with 19 bases between. This CDR3 contains 17 residues. CDR1 SGHRS and CDR2 YFSETQ come from the germline V gene. The CDR3 loop is CASSFRGTGVGTDTQYF. The CDR3 bases are TGCGCCAGCAGCTTCCGGGGGACGGGTGTTGGGACAGATACGCAGTATTTT.

The chain has TRBV2 and TRBJ1-5; D is unresolved. Germline CDR1 reads SNHLY; CDR2 reads FYNNEI. CDR3 size: 15 residues. The V gene lost 7 bases and the J gene lost 0 bases, with 13 bases spanning the gap. CDR3 region: CASTLRVYSNQPQHF. CDR3 DNA sequence: TGTGCCAGCACCCTAAGGGTTTATAGCAATCAGCCCCAGCATTTT.

The J gene is TRBJ2-7, the V gene TRBV7-9, with no clear D. The CDR3 runs to 12 residues. CDR1 is SEHNR and CDR2 is FQNEAQ in the germline V gene (reference sequence). The V end was cut by 5 bases, the J end by 4 bases, with 9 bases between. Here the CDR3 DNA reads TGTGCCAGCAGCCAGGACGGGTACGAGCAGTACTTC. Amino acid sequence: CASSQDGYEQYF.

V usage is TRBV5-1 and J usage is TRBJ2-7; 9 bases map to TRBD2. CDR1 is SGHRS and CDR2 is YFSETQ in the germline V gene. The CDR3 covers 15 residues. Germline trimming cut 1 base from V and 4 bases from J; bases unmatched to any gene: 6. The CDR3 nucleotides read TGCGCCAGCAGCTTGCGAGGCGGGGGGGTATACGAGCAGTACTTC. Amino acids: CASSLRGGGVYEQYF.

V is TRBV2 and J is TRBJ1-2, with 7 bases identical to TRBD1. The CDR3 has 13 amino acids. Trimming at V came to 10 bases and at J to 5 bases, leaving 10 bases not matched to a gene. Germline V CDR1 and CDR2: SNHLY, FYNNEI. The DNA for the CDR3 is TGTGCCAACCGGGTGGAGGGGGCATATGGCTACACCTTC. Translating it yields CANRVEGAYGYTF.

CDR3 nucleotide sequence: TGCAGCGTTGATCCTATAACAGGGCTGCGGGCCGGGGAGCTGTTTTTT. The encoded protein is CSVDPITGLRAGELFF. This sequence joins TRBV29-1 and TRBJ2-2; D may be TRBD1 (6 bases). The CDR3 consists of 16 residues. The V gene's germline CDR1 is SQVTM and CDR2 ANQGSEA. V lost 3 bases to trimming and J lost 6 bases, with 20 bases between them.

This rearrangement joins TRBV11-2 to TRBJ2-2; 11 bases are shared with TRBD1. CDR3 size: 16 residues. Germline CDR1 and CDR2: SGHAT and FQNNGV. V lost 4 bases, J lost 5 bases, and 6 bases stayed unmatched. The CDR3 nucleotides read TGTGCCAGCAGCTGGCCGGGACAGGGGGTTACCGGGGAGCTGTTTTTT. Its protein product is CASSWPGQGVTGELFF.